A single sample gave rise to the 23 T cell receptor beta chains below, sequenced in a study of Graves' ophthalmopathy and Graves' hyperthyroidism. CDR3 regions of TCR beta were amplified from RNA transcripts. Second-round multiplex PCR came after a first-round RT-PCR that employed HTBI primers. TCRdb reprocessed the multiplex PCR reads with MiXCR, giving one entry per CDR3 protein. This table has 400,000 to 500,000 distinct CDR3 sequences, around 20% appearing once. The source material was peripheral blood. These receptors all come from a woman between 18 and 30 years old with stable Graves' hyperthyroidism.

This clonotype was seen a handful of times. The chain carries TRBV30 and TRBJ2-2; 7 bases are shared with TRBD1. V dropped 3 bases and J dropped 5; count of bases not matched to a gene: 12. The CDR3 totals 16 residues. The germline gives CDR1 GTSNPN, CDR2 SVGIG (reference sequence). This chain's CDR3 is CAWSPVQGVWTGELFF. CDR3 DNA sequence: TGTGCCTGGAGCCCCGTTCAGGGGGTCTGGACCGGGGAGCTGTTTTTT.

This clonotype was counted at least ten times. The rearrangement links TRBV20-1 to TRBJ2-4, with TRBD1 as a possible D gene (5 bases). Trimming left V 6 bases short and J 5 bases short, with 17 bases between. The CDR3 sequence is 14 residues long. CDR1 DFQATT and CDR2 SNEGSKA come from the germline V gene (reference sequence). Here the CDR3 DNA reads TGCAGTGCCGTCAACGGACAAGGGGAAAACATTCAGTACTTC. This codes for CSAVNGQGENIQYF.

This clonotype was recorded many times. The junction does not match germline at one end; this may be a read error. This chain connects TRBV12-3 or TRBV12-4 to TRBJ2-4; TRBD2 might be the D (6 bases). The CDR3 length is 15 residues. The CDR3 DNA reads TGTGCCAGCAGTTTCGGCGGGGCCCTCAAAAACATTAAGTACTTC. Amino acid sequence: CASSFGGALKNIKYF.

This clonotype was seen many times. The CDR3 spells CSAYAQGRSTEAFF. In DNA form, the CDR3 reads TGCAGTGCTTACGCACAGGGTAGAAGCACTGAAGCTTTCTTT. This sequence joins TRBV20-1 and TRBJ1-1; TRBD1 might be the D (6 bases). CDR3 length: 14 residues. The V and J ends lost 5 bases and 4 bases respectively, with 17 bases between them. Germline loops: CDR1 DFQATT, CDR2 SNEGSKA (reference sequence).

Comment on this clonotype: This clone may be a read error of a much larger clone one base away. The chain has TRBV2 and TRBJ2-7; TRBD1 aligns across 9 bases. Germline CDR1 is SNHLY and CDR2 is FYNNEI. The CDR3 is 14 residues long. V lost 10 bases to trimming and J lost 1 base; unmatched junction nucleotides: 8. CDR3: CAIRVTGGSYEQYF. DNA for the CDR3: TGTGCCATCAGAGTGACAGGGGGGTCCTACGAGCAGTACTTC. Full variable domain (outside the CDR3, taken from reference TRBV2 and TRBJ2-7): EPEVTQTPSHQVTQMGQEVILRCVPISNHLYFYWYRQILGQKVEFLVSFYNNEISEKSEIFDDQFSVERPDGSNFTLKIRSTKLEDSAMYFCAIRVTGGSYEQYFGPGTRLTVT.

This sequence joins TRBV24-1 and TRBJ2-5, with D possibly being TRBD2 (5 bases). Germline V gene data show CDR1 as KGHDR and CDR2 as SFDVKD. The CDR3 length is 19 residues. The V end was cut by 0 bases, the J end by 3 bases, with 22 bases between. The CDR3 bases are TGTGCCACCAGTGATTTGCCTTACCCCCTCGCCGAGGGTGAAGAGACCCAGTACTTC. This codes for CATSDLPYPLAEGEETQYF.

Many counts were recorded for this clonotype. This rearrangement joins TRBV10-1 to TRBJ2-4, with D maybe TRBD1 (5 bases). Germline V gene data show CDR1 as WNHNN and CDR2 as SYGVQD (reference sequence). The CDR3 consists of 15 residues. V was clipped by 2 bases and J by 8 bases, with 16 bases between them. The CDR3 nucleotides are TGCGCCAGCAGTGAGGAGTCAGGGCGGATCGACATTCAGTACTTC. Its translation: CASSEESGRIDIQYF.

The gene calls are TRBV28 and TRBJ2-7, with TRBD1 as a possible D gene (6 bases). V lost 3 bases, J lost 2 bases, and 14 bases lay in between. This CDR3 is built from 15 residues. Germline V gives CDR1 MDHEN, CDR2 SYDVKM. The CDR3 spells CASSFVDSDAYEQYF. The CDR3 region has the DNA TGTGCCAGCAGTTTTGTGGACAGTGATGCCTACGAGCAGTACTTC.

This clonotype has ten or more counts. The rearrangement uses TRBV2 and TRBJ1-5; D call uncertain. CDR1 SNHLY and CDR2 FYNNEI come from the germline V gene. This CDR3 is built from 14 residues. The V end was cut by 7 bases, the J end by 9 bases, with 19 bases between. CDR3 nucleotide sequence: TGTGCCAGCAAGATGGACGGGAGTCTTAGGCCCCAGCATTTT. Protein: CASKMDGSLRPQHF.

Many counts were recorded for this clonotype. This chain joins TRBV15 and TRBJ1-2; D call uncertain. Germline lookup yields CDR1 LNHNV and CDR2 YYDKDF (reference sequence). The CDR3 contains 16 residues. V gave up 0 bases and J gave up 2 bases, with 13 bases separating them. The CDR3 DNA reads as TGTGCCACCAGCAGAGATAGAGGTGGAGTCAACTATGGCTACACCTTC. Residues: CATSRDRGGVNYGYTF.

This clonotype appeared many times. The CDR3 loop reads CATLGMNTEAFF. The CDR3 nucleotides are TGTGCGACTCTGGGGATGAACACTGAAGCTTTCTTT. This chain connects TRBV12-3 or TRBV12-4 to TRBJ1-1; D unresolved. The CDR3 spans 12 residues.

Many counts were recorded for this clonotype. This chain links TRBV19 with TRBJ2-7; perhaps TRBD2 as D (5 bases). Germline assignment: CDR1 LNHDA and CDR2 SQIVND (reference sequence). Deletions cut 0 bases from V and 3 bases from J, with 6 bases between. This CDR3 has 13 residues. The CDR3, as DNA: TGTGCCAGTAGTATAGATCGGGACTACGAGCAGTACTTC. Translating gives CASSIDRDYEQYF.

At least ten counts were recorded for this clonotype. V usage is TRBV12-3 or TRBV12-4 and J usage is TRBJ2-5; D might be TRBD2 (7 bases). The CDR3 sequence is 15 residues long. The V end lost 5 bases, the J end lost 4 bases, and 17 bases lay between the germline ends. CDR3 region: CASSLPGGGAETQYF. The CDR3 DNA sequence: TGTGCCAGCAGTCTCCCGGGGGGCGGGGCAGAGACCCAGTACTTC.

This clonotype was recorded at least ten times. J is TRBJ1-3 and V is TRBV11-2; D gene unclear. Trimming took off 5 bases at V and 4 bases at J, with 3 bases between the two ends. Germline V gene data show CDR1 as SGHAT and CDR2 as FQNNGV. The CDR3 is 11 residues long. This chain's CDR3 is CASSVGNTIYF. CDR3 coding DNA: TGTGCCAGCAGCGTGGGAAACACCATATATTTT.

This clonotype was detected ten times or more. The rearrangement links TRBV11-2 to TRBJ2-5; no clear D gene. V was cut by 7 bases and J by 5 bases, with 17 bases left in between. Germline CDR1 and CDR2: SGHAT and FQNNGV. This CDR3 has 14 residues. The CDR3 region is CASTNHLGRETQYF. For the CDR3, the DNA is TGTGCCAGCACCAACCACTTAGGAAGGGAGACCCAGTACTTC.

The chain couples TRBV6-1 to TRBJ1-5; 9 nucleotides agree with TRBD1. V trimming: 10 bases; J trimming: 0 bases; junction bases outside the gene matches: 13. Germline lookup yields CDR1 MNHNS and CDR2 SASEGT. There are 17 residues in the CDR3. CDR3 in amino acids: CATRDRAWGYSNQPQHF. CDR3 bases: TGTGCCACAAGGGACAGGGCTTGGGGATATAGCAATCAGCCCCAGCATTTT.

This clonotype was seen at least ten times. J is TRBJ1-2 and V is TRBV20-1, with D possibly TRBD1 on 5 matching bases. The CDR3 covers 14 residues. The V end lost 6 bases, the J end lost 2 bases, and 16 bases lay between the germline ends. The germline gives CDR1 DFQATT, CDR2 SNEGSKA (reference sequence). The CDR3 reads CSAGTGLTNYGYTF. DNA of the CDR3: TGCAGTGCCGGCACGGGACTGACCAACTATGGCTACACCTTC.

There are many counts of this clonotype. The chain couples TRBV20-1 to TRBJ2-6; D is perhaps TRBD2 (6 bases). The V gene's germline CDR1 is DFQATT and CDR2 SNEGSKA (reference sequence). Trimming removed 2 bases at V and 3 bases at J, with 11 bases between. The CDR3 covers 15 residues. In nucleotides, the CDR3 is TGCAGTGCTAGACGTGGGGGGAGTGGGGCCAACGTCCTGACTTTC. It yields the protein CSARRGGSGANVLTF.

The chain employs TRBV6-2 or TRBV6-3 and TRBJ1-1; D may be TRBD1 (6 bases). CDR1 is MNHEY and CDR2 is SVGEGT in the germline V gene. V dropped 6 bases and J dropped 4 bases, with 15 bases sitting between them. The CDR3 sequence is 14 residues long. The CDR3 spells CASRIYGQPTEAFF. Written as DNA, the CDR3 is TGTGCCAGCAGGATTTACGGACAGCCCACTGAAGCTTTCTTT.

Remarks on this clonotype: A read error is possible here, since a much larger clone lies one base away. V usage is TRBV12-3 or TRBV12-4 and J usage is TRBJ1-5; a weak D match, TRBD1 (5 bases). The CDR3 runs to 13 residues. V was pared by 2 bases and J by 5 bases, with 7 bases between. The CDR3 DNA sequence: TGTGCCAGCAGTTTATGGGGCGATCAGCCCCAGCATTTT. Its translation: CASSLWGDQPQHF.

There are many counts of this clonotype. The chain is built from TRBV29-1 and TRBJ2-7, with 7 bases matching TRBD2. After removal of 0 bases from V and 4 bases from J, the junction contained 6 bases not matched to a gene. Looked up from germline, CDR1 is SQVTM and CDR2 is ANQGSEA. The CDR3 is 14 amino acids. CDR3 amino acids: CSVEDPYGGYEQYF. The CDR3 bases are TGCAGCGTTGAAGATCCCTACGGGGGGTACGAGCAGTACTTC.

This clonotype was observed at least ten times. The genes are TRBV28 and TRBJ2-7; D is uncertain. Germline V gene data show CDR1 as MDHEN and CDR2 as SYDVKM. V was pared by 7 bases and J by 3 bases, with 10 bases between. The CDR3 totals 12 residues. The CDR3, as DNA: TGTGCCAGCACAGCGTCCCTCTACGAGCAGTACTTC. Protein product: CASTASLYEQYF. Full variable domain (remainder filled in from reference TRBV28 and TRBJ2-7): DVKVTQSSRYLVKRTGEKVFLECVQDMDHENMFWYRQDPGLGLRLIYFSYDVKMKEKGDIPEGYSVSREKKERFSLILESASTNQTSMYLCASTASLYEQYFGPGTRLTVT.

The rearrangement uses TRBV4-1 and TRBJ1-5; 9 bases are a match to TRBD1. Germline CDR1 reads MGHRA; CDR2 reads YSYEKL. The CDR3 has 15 residues. V lost 1 base and J lost 6; bases outside the gene matches: 4. The CDR3 sequence: CASSQAGTGIQPQHF. As DNA, the CDR3 is TGCGCCAGCAGCCAAGCCGGGACAGGGATTCAGCCCCAGCATTTT.